These 10 T cell receptor beta chains were sequenced from one sample in a study of blood T cell repertoires in COVID-19. This table comes from immunoSEQ multiplex PCR, and its TCRdb copy is limited to in-frame clones, with some not included. The top ten clones hold about 2.1% of a sample with roughly 400,000 clones, roughly 86% of them seen once. The sequencing sample was made of PBMCs or T cells enriched from blood (not recorded which). Receptors were obtained from a woman aged 40 to 50 with acute COVID-19.

The chain links TRBV2 to TRBJ2-6; tentatively, D is TRBD1 (6 bases). V was shortened by 6 bases and J by 1 base, with 7 bases between the two germline ends. There are 14 residues in the CDR3. Germline V gene lookup returns CDR1 SNHLY and CDR2 FYNNEI. The CDR3 is CASSGTSGANVLTF. CDR3 sequence (DNA): TGTGCCAGCAGCGGGACATCTGGGGCCAACGTCCTGACTTTC. The complete variable domain, with remaining parts taken from reference TRBV2 and TRBJ2-6, reads EPEVTQTPSHQVTQMGQEVILRCVPISNHLYFYWYRQILGQKVEFLVSFYNNEISEKSEIFDDQFSVERPDGSNFTLKIRSTKLEDSAMYFCASSGTSGANVLTFGAGSRLTVL.

V usage is TRBV2 and J usage is TRBJ1-2, with 7 bases lining up with TRBD1. Trimming took 7 bases from V and 8 from J; bases not matched to a gene: 10. Per the germline V gene, CDR1 is SNHLY and CDR2 is FYNNEI. The CDR3 sequence is 13 residues long. In nucleotides, the CDR3 is TGTGCCAGCACATTAGGGGGCGGAGGGGGCTACACCTTC. Translation: CASTLGGGGGYTF.

This chain connects TRBV6-6 to TRBJ2-3; 12 positions agree with TRBD2. V lost 6 bases, J lost 5 bases, and 6 bases stayed unmatched. Germline V lookup: CDR1 MNHNY, CDR2 SVGAGI (reference sequence). The CDR3 runs to 15 residues. The CDR3 nucleotides are TGTGCCAGCAGCAAACTAGCGGGGGGTGTAGATACGCAGTATTTT. Encoded protein: CASSKLAGGVDTQYF.

This clone was seen just once. The chain is built from TRBV7-2 and TRBJ2-5, with TRBD2 identical over 10 bases. J lost 4 bases, V lost 4 bases, and 3 bases had no gene match. This CDR3 has 14 amino acids. CDR1 is SGHTA, CDR2 FQGNSA, per germline. DNA of the CDR3: TGTGCCAGCAGCTGGAGCGGGGGGGGAGAGACCCAGTACTTC. It encodes CASSWSGGGETQYF.

J is TRBJ1-1 and V is TRBV20-1, with D tentatively TRBD1 (6 bases). The V gene's germline CDR1 is DFQATT and CDR2 SNEGSKA (reference sequence). Deletions cut 6 bases from V and 9 bases from J, with 14 bases between. The CDR3 has 11 residues. The CDR3 is CSAPAQGKAFF. CDR3 coding DNA: TGCAGTGCCCCAGCACAGGGAAAAGCTTTCTTT.

This rearrangement joins TRBV19 to TRBJ2-7, with D perhaps TRBD1 (6 bases). CDR1 is LNHDA, CDR2 SQIVND, per germline (reference sequence). This CDR3 comprises 13 residues. Trimming stripped 4 bases from V and 4 bases from J, with 11 bases between. CDR3 in amino acids: CASSTTGQYEQYF. The CDR3 nucleotides read TGTGCCAGTAGTACAACGGGACAATACGAGCAGTACTTC.

The V gene is TRBV19, the J gene TRBJ1-2, with D unresolved. Trimming left V 5 bases short and J 4 bases short, with 8 bases between. This CDR3 spans 12 amino acids. CDR1 is LNHDA and CDR2 is SQIVND in the germline V gene (reference sequence). CDR3 nucleotide sequence: TGTGCCAGTAGTGAAGCCGGCTATGGCTACACCTTC. Translation: CASSEAGYGYTF.

The chain has TRBV19 and TRBJ1-5; D is ambiguous. CDR1 is LNHDA and CDR2 is SQIVND in the germline V gene (reference sequence). The CDR3 runs to 17 residues. Trimming left V 0 bases short and J 6 bases short, with 18 bases between. The CDR3 bases are TGTGCCAGTAGTATAGATCTGACAAGATTGGCCATTCAGCCCCAGCATTTT. It encodes CASSIDLTRLAIQPQHF.

The chain has TRBV10-1 and TRBJ2-4; D perhaps matches TRBD1 (6 bases). V was clipped by 3 bases and J by 8 bases, with 17 bases between them. The CDR3 has 15 residues. Germline assignment: CDR1 WNHNN and CDR2 SYGVQD (reference sequence). This CDR3 reads CASSEGGAAGDIQYF. The CDR3 DNA follows: TGCGCCAGCAGTGAAGGTGGGGCGGCAGGGGACATTCAGTACTTC.

The J gene is TRBJ1-1, the V gene TRBV27; maybe TRBD1 (6 bases). CDR1 MNHEY and CDR2 SMNVEV come from the germline V gene (reference sequence). Trimming took 6 bases from V and 3 from J, leaving 17 bases between them. This CDR3 has 15 amino acids. This CDR3 reads CASSRTEVAYTEAFF. The CDR3 nucleotides are TGTGCCAGCAGCCGGACAGAGGTGGCCTACACTGAAGCTTTCTTT.